Listed here are 2 T cell receptor beta chains from one sample, sequenced in a study of blood T cell repertoires in COVID-19. Data came from immunoSEQ multiplex PCR; TCRdb stores just in-frame clones and leaves some out. The table has about 280,000 clones, around 90% seen once. The specimen was PBMCs or T cells enriched from blood (not recorded which). The receptor set was obtained from a woman in her 40s who had recovered from COVID-19.

The chain joins TRBV5-1 to TRBJ1-4; D remains unclear. The ends were cut back, 7 bases at V and 7 bases at J, with 14 bases in the middle. This CDR3 has 13 residues. Per germline, CDR1 SGHRS and CDR2 YFSETQ. The CDR3 protein is CASGDLDGEKLFF. Here the CDR3 DNA reads TGCGCCAGCGGAGACTTAGACGGTGAAAAACTGTTTTTT.

The rearrangement joins TRBV5-1 to TRBJ2-2, with 10 bases lining up with TRBD2. J was trimmed by 6 bases and V by 1 base; bases with no gene match: 3. The CDR3 covers 15 residues. CDR1 SGHRS and CDR2 YFSETQ come from the germline V gene. CDR3: CASSLSSGSAGELFF. The CDR3 coding sequence is TGCGCCAGCAGCTTGTCTAGCGGGAGCGCCGGGGAGCTGTTTTTT.